The rows below give T cell receptor beta chains drawn from one sample of a study of blood T cell repertoires in COVID-19. The assay was immunoSEQ multiplex PCR, and TCRdb's table has in-frame clones only and misses some. The data hold hundreds of thousands of clones, with around four fifths observed a single time. Specimen: peripheral blood. These receptors were taken from a woman in her sixties or seventies with active or convalescent COVID-19. Both conserved end residues are part of each CDR3. The D gene is left open where the match is weak. The size of a clone is reported for some rows only, either as once, few or many, or as a class for expanded clones.

j_gene | v_gene | d_gene | abundance | CDR3aa | CDR3nt
TRBJ1-5 | TRBV19 | - | - | CASSTTSRLPQHF | TGTGCCAGTAGTACGACATCTCGGTTGCCCCAGCATTTT
TRBJ2-4 | TRBV19 | - | - | CASSNSQPPGKNIQYF | TGTGCCAGTAGTAATAGTCAACCCCCGGGCAAAAACATTCAGTACTTC
TRBJ2-3 | TRBV7-8 | - | - | CASAFLAADTQYF | TGTGCCAGCGCATTCCTAGCAGCCGATACGCAGTATTTT
TRBJ1-2 | TRBV7-8 | - | once | CASSHTRGGYTF | TGTGCCAGCAGCCACACGCGCGGAGGCTACACCTTC
TRBJ1-1 | TRBV7-8 | - | - | CASSLASRRGAFF | TGTGCCAGCAGCTTAGCATCCAGGAGGGGAGCTTTCTTT
TRBJ1-5 | TRBV19 | - | few | CASSMGGRQPQHF | TGTGCCAGTAGTATGGGAGGGAGACAGCCCCAGCATTTT
TRBJ2-7 | TRBV6-5 | - | - | CASRDSLTYEQYF | TGTGCCAGCAGGGACTCCCTAACCTACGAGCAGTACTTC
TRBJ1-4 | TRBV10-2 | - | - | CASRDTGRVEKLFF | TGCGCCAGCAGGGATACAGGGAGGGTAGAAAAACTGTTTTTT
TRBJ1-1 | TRBV30 | TRBD1 | - | CAWGPWGQTFF | TGTGCCTGGGGGCCATGGGGACAGACTTTCTTT
TRBJ1-3 | TRBV6-5 | TRBD1 | - | CASSPQQGGGNTIYF | TGTGCCAGCAGTCCACAACAGGGGGGAGGAAACACCATATATTTT
TRBJ2-4 | TRBV2 | TRBD1 | - | CASSTQDRGGKWGEGIQYF | TGTGCCAGCAGTACCCAGGACAGGGGAGGAAAATGGGGTGAGGGCATTCAGTACTTC
TRBJ1-4 | TRBV5-1 | - | - | CASSLISGNEKLFF | TGCGCCAGCAGCTTGATTTCGGGGAATGAAAAACTGTTTTTT
TRBJ2-1 | TRBV18 | TRBD2 | once | CASSPSLTSGGANEQFF | TGTGCCAGCTCACCCAGTCTGACTAGCGGGGGGGCCAATGAGCAGTTCTTC
TRBJ2-3 | TRBV5-1 | TRBD1 | - | CASSFRGQGGSDTQYF | TGCGCCAGCAGCTTTCGGGGACAGGGTGGATCGGATACGCAGTATTTT
TRBJ2-7 | TRBV7-2 | TRBD1 | - | CASSEGAGWSEQYF | TGTGCCAGCAGCGAGGGGGCAGGGTGGAGCGAGCAGTACTTC
TRBJ1-1 | TRBV6-6 | TRBD1 | once | CASTGGQLNTEAFF | TGTGCCAGCACCGGGGGACAGCTGAACACTGAAGCTTTCTTT
TRBJ2-7 | TRBV12-3/TRBV12-4 | - | - | CASSSSLGAQYF | TGTGCCAGCAGTTCATCCCTAGGGGCGCAGTACTTC
TRBJ1-1 | TRBV19 | TRBD1 | - | CASRDREGTEAFF | TGTGCCAGTAGGGACAGGGAGGGCACTGAAGCTTTCTTT